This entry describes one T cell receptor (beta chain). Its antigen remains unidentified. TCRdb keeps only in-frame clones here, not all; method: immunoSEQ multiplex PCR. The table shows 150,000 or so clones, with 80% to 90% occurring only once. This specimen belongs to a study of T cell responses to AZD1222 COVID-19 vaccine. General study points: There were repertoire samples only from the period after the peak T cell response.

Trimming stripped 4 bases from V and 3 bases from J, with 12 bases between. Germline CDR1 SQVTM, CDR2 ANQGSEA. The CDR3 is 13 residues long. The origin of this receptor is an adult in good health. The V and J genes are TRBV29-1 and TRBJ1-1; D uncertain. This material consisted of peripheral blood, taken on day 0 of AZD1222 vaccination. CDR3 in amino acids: CSVVGRMDTEAFF. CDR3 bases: TGCAGCGTTGTTGGGAGAATGGACACTGAAGCTTTCTTT.